This record looks at one TCR beta chain sequence and its context. This receptor's antigen is unknown. No much larger clonotype is one base removed from it; base qualities were not supplied. The CDR3 holds 14 amino acids from the cysteine to the phenylalanine. Of all the DNA, just the CDR3 is kept, 42 bases in frame from base 1. Cut back by 5 bases and 7 bases, the V and J ends lie 18 bases apart. The germline V gene encodes CDR1 SGDLS and CDR2 YYNGEE. In total, approximately 700 healthy bone marrow donors made up the cohort. All cohort members were sampled while nominally healthy, although unrecorded immune exposures were likely present. The donor tested CMV seronegative and was one of the 352 seronegative cohort members. A peripheral blood sample was provided by each donor, and peripheral blood mononuclear cells were used for TCR beta sequencing. Genomic DNA was extracted from the blood cell samples with the Qiagen DNeasy Blood Extraction Kit.

The method was the immunoSEQ multiplex PCR assay. The multiplex PCR relied on a mix of 60 forward primers for TCR Vbeta segments and 13 reverse primers for TCR Jbeta segments. Amplification of the CDR3 region of rearranged TCR beta genes was performed with a multiplex PCR assay on genomic DNA. The amplified TCR beta libraries were sequenced on the Illumina HiSeq System as 87-base-pair reads. As for how the authors treated the data: In a later analysis, tens of millions of unique TCR beta chains were counted across the roughly 670 repertoires, and some 10 million of these chains were shared by at least two donors. Raw reads were error-corrected and collapsed into unique sequences by a nearest-neighbor algorithm in which closely related sequences were merged to remove PCR and sequencing errors. CDR3 sequences were aligned to IMGT reference sequences to assign V, D and J gene segments. For a sequence to be retained, a match of at least six nucleotides was required to both a V gene segment and a J gene segment. A rearrangement was called productive if the CDR3 had no stop codons and remained in frame with V and J, and every other rearrangement was called non-productive. CDR3 was defined according to IMGT convention as the region running from the second conserved V-encoded cysteine to the conserved J-encoded phenylalanine. The earlier analysis of roughly 590 of the donors excluded sequences that lacked an unambiguous match to a single V gene segment. An earlier analysis of about 600 of the donors called V segments functional above 56.7% productive rearrangements and segregating when the between-donor standard deviation exceeded 5%. To diagnose cytomegalovirus status from the catalog of TCR beta chain sequences, a statistical classification framework was built. V and J gene assignment, in a later analysis, came from comparing TCR nucleotide sequences with IMGT/GENE-DB human TR gene sequences. Using the TCRdist pipeline, a later analysis assigned CDR3 sequences along with most-parsimonious VDJ recombination scenarios. A later analysis defined each TCR beta chain by its CDR3 amino acid sequence plus V-gene family, and excluded reads lacking a unique V-gene family. To address suspected cross-contamination and a sequencing artifact, a later analysis removed 550 to 750 highly shared, low-generation-probability nucleotide sequences. In a later analysis, a clonal expansion index was calculated for each public chain from normalized within-repertoire ranks of inferred template counts. A later analysis computed generation probabilities with a VDJ recombination model fitted to out-of-frame rearrangements, and checked the results against IGoR. In a later analysis, TCR-TCR, TCR-HLA and TCR-CMV co-occurrence was scored with hypergeometric tests, and a repertoire-size bias correction was applied to TCR pairs. A later analysis estimated false discovery rates by permuting HLA or CMV assignments 20 times. A later analysis grouped co-occurring TCRs with DBSCAN, adding TCRdist sequence similarity when clustering within HLA-allele-positive subsets. For co-occurrence clustering, repertoires with fewer than 30,000 or more than 120,000 public chains were excluded, along with four to six repertoires with anomalous nucleotide sharing. As stored in TCRdb, this immuneACCESS dataset retains in-frame rearrangements with V and J assigned. A fraction of the clones does not appear; measured against another copy, unresolved V genes explain less than half of the discrepancy, and the remainder lacks a known reason. Clone size and V and J calls were adopted from that table, with D and trimming inferred from the DNA. The sample table holds 90,000 to 100,000 clones, of which about 80% were seen once. The ten largest clones capture 2% to 2.5% of the sample.

The data were obtained in a study of cytomegalovirus exposure and HLA in healthy donors (dated by TCRdb to the late 2010s). Notes on the research overall: In an earlier analysis of some 610 of the donors, about 260 Gb of sequence data and 100 million or so unique TCR beta sequences from some 170 million T cells were reported. An early release that covered fewer than 750 HLA-typed donors contained about 290 gigabases of sequencing data and tens of millions of unique TCR sequences. Of the 300 to 500 genotyped donors, 75% to 85% were placed in the genetic ancestry cluster associated with self-reported Caucasian donors. The study profiled the T cell repertoires of under 850 subjects by immunosequencing and related them to cytomegalovirus serostatus. In an earlier analysis of 587 of the donors, high-throughput TCR beta sequencing was used to judge whether each TCR beta V gene segment behaved as functional or pseudogenic. Roughly 5 DR-DQ haplotypes were treated as single units for association and clustering because of strong linkage in the cohort. All discovery cohort repertoires had been generated on a single sequencing platform. A later genetic analysis used genome-wide SNP genotypes for about three fifths of the 666 donors, treating that subset as a discovery cohort. The study combined high-throughput TCR immunosequencing, statistical association of individual TCRs with disease status, and machine learning to predict cytomegalovirus infection status. Typing coverage differed by locus: A, B, C, DRB1 and DQB1 were typed in about 629-640 donors, DQA1 in 522, DPA1 in some 570, and DPB1 in just under 490. Donor age, sex, ethnicity and CMV serostatus were compiled together with the repertoire data. Both class I and class II loci were covered by HLA typing, at four-digit resolution. Among 300 to 450 genotyped donors of the cohort, an average of roughly 240,000 unique TCR beta nucleotide sequences were sequenced per donor, roughly 20% of them non-productive. In addition to the first cohort of roughly 670 subjects, a separate validation cohort of about 120 different subjects was used. Rather than using new phenotypic data, the later analysis identified candidate immune exposures from TCR beta sequences and from how often those sequences occurred across donors. To study patterns of TCR occurrence, a later analysis re-analyzed previously published TCR beta repertoires from 650 to 750 donors and added high-resolution HLA genotyping. The study aimed to test whether signatures of past pathogen exposure could be identified by cataloging public T cell receptors.

The investigation overall reported the following: A later analysis found that most CMV-associated TCR beta chains appeared HLA-restricted, with HLA associations seemingly driven largely by CMV exposure. In a later analysis, HLA-associated TCR beta chains showed more clonal expansion and lower generation probabilities than non-associated chains that were equally common. The classifier was reported to diagnose cytomegalovirus status with high specificity and sensitivity in both the original and validation cohorts. V-gene and J-gene trimming of TCR beta chains was associated with a missense DCLRE1C variant in a later genetic analysis, and the association was replicated in an independent cohort. A group of highly shared sequence variants was considered likely to be a technical artifact of the sequencing pipeline. In an earlier analysis of roughly 500 of the donors, most TCR beta V segments appeared in productive rearrangements about 87% or about 30% of the time, broadly matching IMGT annotations. The study gave a list of 150 to 200 TCR beta chains associated with cytomegalovirus. The authors suggested that the approach could potentially be generalized to other disease states and immunological phenotypes. A further reported finding was that TCR beta sequences accurately predicted the HLA-A and HLA-B alleles for most subjects in the first cohort. In a later analysis, the rate of TCR association differed among HLA loci, with DRB1 alleles having the most associated TCRs and HLA-C alleles having the fewest. While some public TCRs were present in many individuals, most TCR sequences turned up only very rarely across donors. For the cohort, immune exposure information was limited to CMV serostatus. At a false discovery rate of 0.05, a later analysis linked 16,951 TCR beta sequences to specific HLA alleles. Presence/absence analyses assumed roughly uniform sequencing depth across donors, an assumption that may not hold. The 87-base-pair reads could not distinguish some IMGT-functional V segments, including TRBV6-2 and TRBV6-3, so those segments were excluded. Strong co-occurrence of HLA alleles, especially DR and DQ, made assigning TCR associations to individual alleles difficult. This cohort had only TCR beta chains sequenced, and the lack of alpha or paired-chain data limited which features could be detected. Three of the identified cytomegalovirus-associated TCR beta chains were confirmed in vitro to be specific for cytomegalovirus antigens. Linkage disequilibrium might explain the correlated functional status among segregating V segments, but an unknown experimental factor could not be ruled out. Because some donors lacked HLA typing at each locus, the association tests relied only on the typed subset. In a later analysis, several top co-occurrence clusters were reported to appear linked to parvovirus B19, influenza, CMV and Epstein-Barr virus. Because counts were too low, about 18 rarely observed V segments, including chromosome 9 orphons, were left out of the earlier analysis of 587 of the donors. In a later genetic analysis, fewer N-insertions in productive TCRs were reported among donors in an Asian-associated ancestry cluster than the roughly 700-donor mean.

The sequence was obtained from a man in his forties in good health and CMV-seronegative. Sequenced: PBMCs. The chain couples TRBV9 to TRBJ2-5, with TRBD2 tentatively as D gene (6 bases match). This receptor has the CDR3 CASREGLFSGTQYF. The nucleotides read TGTGCCAGCAGAGAGGGACTCTTCTCGGGGACCCAGTACTTC.